This T cell receptor (beta chain) derives from a study of T cell responses to AZD1222 COVID-19 vaccine. The study, taken as a whole, reports: The study found Spike-specific TCR breadth and depth rose after two AZD1222 doses. Nearly half of spike-specific TCRs reportedly go after variant regions that carry no mutations.

The repertoire was sequenced with immunoSEQ multiplex PCR; TCRdb's copy has only in-frame clones and lacks some. The sample has approximately 100,000 clones; about 90% are singletons. Trimming removed 2 bases from V and 1 base from J, with 9 bases in between. The V gene's germline CDR1 is MNHEY and CDR2 SVGAGI. This CDR3 spans 15 amino acids. A single count supports this clone. Its specificity is unknown. The starting material was peripheral blood, obtained on day 0 of AZD1222 vaccination. The origin of this receptor is an adult in good health. This chain connects TRBV6-5 to TRBJ1-3, with no clear D. CDR3 residues: CASSYTYPSGNTIYF. The CDR3 nucleotides read TGTGCCAGCAGTTACACTTACCCTTCTGGAAACACCATATATTTT.